Here is one T cell receptor beta chain with its context. Other DNA sequences in the sample encode the same CDR3. This entry comes from a study of shared clonotypes between healthy human individuals. The germline V and J ends were trimmed by 2 bases and 0 bases, with 7 bases remaining between them. The CDR3 has 15 amino acids. In germline, CDR1 is MNHEY, CDR2 SVGAGI. Method: immunoSEQ multiplex PCR; TCRdb's copy keeps in-frame clones and lacks some. The table shows approximately 2,000,000 clones, with about 90% occurring only once. V is TRBV6-5 and J is TRBJ1-4; D not certain. The specimen was naive CD4+ T cells from PBMCs. Subset indicated: CD45RA+ positively selected. The sequence was collected from a man younger than 35 in good health. Some clones in this sample may be carry-over from other donors' samples. Here the CDR3 reads CASSYSRATNEKLFF. CDR3 DNA: TGTGCCAGCAGTTACAGTCGTGCAACTAATGAAAAACTGTTTTTT.